This TCR beta chain is from a study of blood T cell repertoires in COVID-19. Study in general: The United States, Italy and Spain provided the acute and convalescent COVID-19 samples. From T cells, B-cell-depleted T cells, or PBMCs came the material, which was cDNA or gDNA.

The CDR3 is 12 amino acids. Trimming at V came to 8 bases and at J to 10 bases, leaving 9 bases not matched to a gene. Germline loops: CDR1 SNHLY, CDR2 FYNNEI. Source study methods: How many nucleated cells were present was estimated from reference gene primer amplification. Clones were read by immunoSEQ multiplex PCR, and TCRdb kept only the in-frame ones, dropping some. That table gives V, J and clone size, and the DNA gave D and trimming. This table holds under 150,000 clones, 75% to 85% found once. Sample: peripheral blood. The TCR sequence derives from a man aged 60 to 75 with active or convalescent COVID-19. The chain is built from TRBV2 and TRBJ2-5; 8 positions agree with TRBD1. The CDR3 DNA reads TGTGCCAGCGGACAGGGACTTGGGGACCAGTACTTC. Protein sequence: CASGQGLGDQYF.